This TCR beta chain was sequenced for a study of blood T cells in healthy people across ages. Study outcomes and limitations: CMV infection status of these donors was not known.

A J-beta primer mix and a sample-barcoded 5' primer were used in a second PCR of about 6 to 12 cycles. Tagging of each cDNA molecule was performed by a template-switch adaptor with 12 random nucleotides. Each CDR3 protein is one row after TCRdb ran MiXCR on the 5' RACE reads. The top ten clones hold roughly 2.1% of a sample with about 1.8 million distinct CDR3 sequences, 49% of them seen once. Each sample yielded at least 5 micrograms of PBMC total RNA. A remark on this clonotype: Antigen specificity is unknown.

This TCR was sampled from a woman between 40 and 50 years old in good health. Sequencing was carried out using blood.

CDR3 DNA: TGTGCCAGCAGTTCAAGCGGGGGGCGGATAGATACGCAGTATTTT. It is translated as CASSSSGGRIDTQYF. The chain is built from TRBV5-6 and TRBJ2-3; 9 bases are shared with TRBD2. Germline CDR1 SGHDT, CDR2 YYEEEE. The CDR3 is 15 residues long. The junction had 9 bases not matched to a gene; V was cut back by 5 bases and J by 5 bases.